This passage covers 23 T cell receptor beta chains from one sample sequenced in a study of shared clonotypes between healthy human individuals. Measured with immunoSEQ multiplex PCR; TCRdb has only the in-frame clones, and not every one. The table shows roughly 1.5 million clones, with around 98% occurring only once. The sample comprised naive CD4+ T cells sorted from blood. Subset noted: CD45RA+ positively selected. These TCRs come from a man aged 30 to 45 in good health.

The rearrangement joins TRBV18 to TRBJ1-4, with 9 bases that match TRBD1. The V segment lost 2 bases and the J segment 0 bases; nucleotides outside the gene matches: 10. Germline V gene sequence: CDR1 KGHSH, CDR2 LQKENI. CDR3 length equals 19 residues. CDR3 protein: CASSPGTGREKPTNEKLFF. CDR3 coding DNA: TGTGCCAGCTCACCAGGGACAGGGCGGGAAAAGCCAACTAATGAAAAACTGTTTTTT.

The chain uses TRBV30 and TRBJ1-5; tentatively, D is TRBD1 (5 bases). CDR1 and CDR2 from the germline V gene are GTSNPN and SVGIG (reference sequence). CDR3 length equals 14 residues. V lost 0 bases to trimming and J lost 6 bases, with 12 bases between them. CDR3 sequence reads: CAWSVGTGGQPQHF. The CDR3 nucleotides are TGTGCCTGGAGTGTCGGGACCGGGGGTCAGCCCCAGCATTTT.

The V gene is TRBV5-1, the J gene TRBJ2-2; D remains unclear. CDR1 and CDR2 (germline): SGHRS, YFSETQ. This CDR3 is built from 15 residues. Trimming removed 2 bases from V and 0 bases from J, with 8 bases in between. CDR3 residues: CASSLQISNTGELFF. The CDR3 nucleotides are TGCGCCAGCAGCTTACAGATATCGAACACCGGGGAGCTGTTTTTT.

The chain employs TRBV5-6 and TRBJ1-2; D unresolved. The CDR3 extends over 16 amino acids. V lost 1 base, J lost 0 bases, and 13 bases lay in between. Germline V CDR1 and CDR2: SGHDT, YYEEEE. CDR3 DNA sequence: TGTGCCAGCAGCTTGCGTACGGGGAACGCTAACTATGGCTACACCTTC. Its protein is CASSLRTGNANYGYTF.

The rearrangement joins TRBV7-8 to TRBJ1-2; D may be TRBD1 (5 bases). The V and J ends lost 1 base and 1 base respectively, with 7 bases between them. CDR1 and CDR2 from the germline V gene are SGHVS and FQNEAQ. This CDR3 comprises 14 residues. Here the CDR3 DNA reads TGTGCCAGCAGCTTAGGACAGATTAACTATGGCTACACCTTC. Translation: CASSLGQINYGYTF.

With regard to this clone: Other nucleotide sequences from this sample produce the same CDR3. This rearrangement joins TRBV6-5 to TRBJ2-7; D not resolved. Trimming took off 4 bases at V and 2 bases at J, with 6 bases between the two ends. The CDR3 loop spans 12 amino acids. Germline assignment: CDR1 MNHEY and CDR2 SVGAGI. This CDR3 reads CASSSGTYEQYF. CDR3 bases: TGTGCCAGCAGTTCCGGAACCTACGAGCAGTACTTC.

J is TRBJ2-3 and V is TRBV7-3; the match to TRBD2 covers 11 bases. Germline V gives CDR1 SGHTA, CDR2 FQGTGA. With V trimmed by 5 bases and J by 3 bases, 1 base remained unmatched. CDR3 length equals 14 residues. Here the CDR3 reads CASSRLAGTDTQYF. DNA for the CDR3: TGTGCCAGCAGCAGACTAGCGGGGACAGATACGCAGTATTTT.

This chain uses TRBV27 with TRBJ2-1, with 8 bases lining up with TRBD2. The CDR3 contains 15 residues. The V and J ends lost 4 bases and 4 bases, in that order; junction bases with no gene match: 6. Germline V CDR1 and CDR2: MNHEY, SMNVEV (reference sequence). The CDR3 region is CASSSLAGRYNEQFF. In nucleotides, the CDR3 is TGTGCCAGCAGTTCTTTAGCGGGGAGGTACAATGAGCAGTTCTTC.

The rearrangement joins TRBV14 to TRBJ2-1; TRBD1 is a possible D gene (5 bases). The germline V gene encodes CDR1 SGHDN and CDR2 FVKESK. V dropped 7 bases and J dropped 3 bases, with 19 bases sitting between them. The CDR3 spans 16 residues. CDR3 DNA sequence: TGTGCCAGCAACGTGGGCAACATCAGGGACTACAATGAGCAGTTCTTC. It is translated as CASNVGNIRDYNEQFF. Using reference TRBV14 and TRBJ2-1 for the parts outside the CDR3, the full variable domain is EAGVTQFPSHSVIEKGQTVTLRCDPISGHDNLYWYRRVMGKEIKFLLHFVKESKQDESGMPNNRFLAERTGGTYSTLKVQPAELEDSGVYFCASNVGNIRDYNEQFFGPGTRLTVL.

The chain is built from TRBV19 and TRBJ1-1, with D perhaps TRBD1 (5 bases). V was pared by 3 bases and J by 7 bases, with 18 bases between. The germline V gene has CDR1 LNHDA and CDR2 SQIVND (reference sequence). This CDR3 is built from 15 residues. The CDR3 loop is CASSMGLGGRREAFF. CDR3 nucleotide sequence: TGTGCCAGTAGTATGGGGCTCGGGGGACGGCGTGAAGCTTTCTTT.

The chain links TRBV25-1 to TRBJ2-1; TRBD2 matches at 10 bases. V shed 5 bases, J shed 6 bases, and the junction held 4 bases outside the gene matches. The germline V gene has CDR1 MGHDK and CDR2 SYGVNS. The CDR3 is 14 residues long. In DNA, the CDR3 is TGTGCCAGCAGTTGGGCTAGCGGGAGCAATGAGCAGTTCTTC. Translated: CASSWASGSNEQFF.

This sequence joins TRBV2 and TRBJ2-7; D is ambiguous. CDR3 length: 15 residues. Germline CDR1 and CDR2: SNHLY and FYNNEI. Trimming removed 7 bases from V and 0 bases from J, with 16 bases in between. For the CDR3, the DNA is TGTGCCAGCAACCACTCTCCGCCGAACTCCTACGAGCAGTACTTC. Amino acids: CASNHSPPNSYEQYF. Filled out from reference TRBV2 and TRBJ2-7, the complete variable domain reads EPEVTQTPSHQVTQMGQEVILRCVPISNHLYFYWYRQILGQKVEFLVSFYNNEISEKSEIFDDQFSVERPDGSNFTLKIRSTKLEDSAMYFCASNHSPPNSYEQYFGPGTRLTVT.

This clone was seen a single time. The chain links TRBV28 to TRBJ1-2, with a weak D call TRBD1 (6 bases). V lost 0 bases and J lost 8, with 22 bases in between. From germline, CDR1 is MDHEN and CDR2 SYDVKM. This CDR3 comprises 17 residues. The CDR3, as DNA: TGTGCCAGCAGTTTATGGGAAGGGCAGGGGTCGATTCGGGGCTACACCTTC. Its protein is CASSLWEGQGSIRGYTF.

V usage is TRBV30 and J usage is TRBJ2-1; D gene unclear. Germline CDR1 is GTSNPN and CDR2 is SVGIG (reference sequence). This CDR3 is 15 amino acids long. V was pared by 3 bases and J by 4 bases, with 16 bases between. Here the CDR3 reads CAWRVKNGWYNEQFF. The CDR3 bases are TGTGCCTGGAGGGTAAAGAACGGGTGGTACAATGAGCAGTTCTTC.

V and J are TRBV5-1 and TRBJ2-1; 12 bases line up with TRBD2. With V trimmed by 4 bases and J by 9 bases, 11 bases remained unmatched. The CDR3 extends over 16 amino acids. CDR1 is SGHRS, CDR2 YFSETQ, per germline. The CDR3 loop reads CASSRWTSGEPGEQFF. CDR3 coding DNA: TGCGCCAGCAGCCGATGGACTAGCGGGGAGCCAGGTGAGCAGTTCTTC.

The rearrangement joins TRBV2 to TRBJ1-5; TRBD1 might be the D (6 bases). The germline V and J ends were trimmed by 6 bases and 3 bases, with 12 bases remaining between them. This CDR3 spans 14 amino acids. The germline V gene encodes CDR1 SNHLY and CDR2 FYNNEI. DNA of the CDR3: TGTGCCAGCAGCACGGGGGACATCAATCAGCCCCAGCATTTT. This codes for CASSTGDINQPQHF.

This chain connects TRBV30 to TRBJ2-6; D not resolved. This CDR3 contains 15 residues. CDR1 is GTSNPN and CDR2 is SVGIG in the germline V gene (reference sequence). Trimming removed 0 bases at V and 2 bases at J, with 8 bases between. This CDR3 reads CAWSVDTPGANVLTF. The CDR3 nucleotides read TGTGCCTGGAGTGTAGATACTCCTGGGGCCAACGTCCTGACTTTC.

Here the CDR3 reads CATTLRGGRVQREQFF. DNA for the CDR3: TGTGCCACGACCCTGCGTGGCGGGAGGGTACAACGGGAGCAGTTCTTC. The chain carries TRBV15 and TRBJ2-1; TRBD2 matches 9 bases. Germline V gene data show CDR1 as LNHNV and CDR2 as YYDKDF (reference sequence). J lost 10 bases, V lost 9 bases, and 19 bases had no gene match. This CDR3 comprises 16 residues.

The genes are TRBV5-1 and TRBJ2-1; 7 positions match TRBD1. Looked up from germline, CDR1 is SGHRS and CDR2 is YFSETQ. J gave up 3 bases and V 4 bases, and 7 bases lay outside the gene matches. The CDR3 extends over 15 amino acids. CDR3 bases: TGCGCCAGCAGCATAACAGGGGTGAACTACAATGAGCAGTTCTTC. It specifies CASSITGVNYNEQFF.

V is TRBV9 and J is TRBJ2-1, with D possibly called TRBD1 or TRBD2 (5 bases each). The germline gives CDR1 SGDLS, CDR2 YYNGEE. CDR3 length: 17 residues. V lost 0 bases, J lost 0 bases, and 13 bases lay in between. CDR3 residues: CASSVGGAGSSYNEQFF. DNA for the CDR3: TGTGCCAGCAGCGTAGGTGGGGCAGGGAGCTCCTACAATGAGCAGTTCTTC.

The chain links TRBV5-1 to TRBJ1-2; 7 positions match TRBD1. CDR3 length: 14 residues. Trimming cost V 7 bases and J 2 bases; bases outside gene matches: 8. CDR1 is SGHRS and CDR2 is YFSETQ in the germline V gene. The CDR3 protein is CASSIPGQNYGYTF. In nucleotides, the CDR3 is TGCGCCAGCTCTATTCCGGGACAGAACTATGGCTACACCTTC.

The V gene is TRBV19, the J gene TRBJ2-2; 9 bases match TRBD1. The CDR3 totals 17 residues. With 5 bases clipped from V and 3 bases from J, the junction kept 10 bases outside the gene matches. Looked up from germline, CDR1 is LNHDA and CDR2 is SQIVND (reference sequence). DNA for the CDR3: TGTGCCAGTAGTGACAAAAAAACAGGGGGCTACACCGGGGAGCTGTTTTTT. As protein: CASSDKKTGGYTGELFF.

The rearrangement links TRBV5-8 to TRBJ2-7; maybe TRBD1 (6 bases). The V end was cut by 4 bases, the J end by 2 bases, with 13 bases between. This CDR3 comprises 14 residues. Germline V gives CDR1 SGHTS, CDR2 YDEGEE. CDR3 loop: CASSNDRIPYEQYF. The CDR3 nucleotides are TGTGCCAGCAGCAATGACAGGATCCCCTACGAGCAGTACTTC.